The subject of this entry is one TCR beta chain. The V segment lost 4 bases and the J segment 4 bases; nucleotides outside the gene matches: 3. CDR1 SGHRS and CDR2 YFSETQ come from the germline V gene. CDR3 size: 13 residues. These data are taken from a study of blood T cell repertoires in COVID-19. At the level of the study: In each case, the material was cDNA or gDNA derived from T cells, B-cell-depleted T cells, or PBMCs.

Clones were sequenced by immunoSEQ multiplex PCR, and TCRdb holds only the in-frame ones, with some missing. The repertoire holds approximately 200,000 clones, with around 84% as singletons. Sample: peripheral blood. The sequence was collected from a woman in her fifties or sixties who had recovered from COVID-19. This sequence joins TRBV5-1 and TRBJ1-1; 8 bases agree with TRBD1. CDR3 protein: CASSGQGATEAFF. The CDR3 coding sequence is TGCGCCAGCAGCGGGCAGGGGGCCACTGAAGCTTTCTTT.